Following are 6 T cell receptor beta chains from one sample sequenced in a study of vaccination and CD4 T cells after COVID-19. Their recognized antigens are unknown. With the Oncomine TCR Beta short-read assay, DNA from cultured CD4+ T cells was sequenced. TCRdb reprocessed the PCR reads via MiXCR and lists one record per CDR3 protein. The profile shows just over 15,000 distinct CDR3 sequences, 40% to 60% of them singletons. This sample's treatment: approximately 9-day PBMC culture with coronavirus spike peptide pools or control peptides (ViraFEST assay). The input for sequencing was CD4+ T cells from blood, cultured in vitro, taken before SARS-CoV-2 vaccination. The receptors derive from a human donor who had recovered from COVID-19.

The chain carries TRBV3-1 and TRBJ1-5; D is perhaps TRBD1 (6 bases). Germline V gene data show CDR1 as LGHDT and CDR2 as YNNKEL (reference sequence). V was shortened by 2 bases and J by 1 base, with 9 bases between the two germline ends. CDR3 length: 15 amino acids. This CDR3 reads CASSQSGTSNQPQHF. The CDR3 bases are TGTGCCAGCAGCCAATCCGGGACAAGCAATCAGCCCCAGCATTTT.

This clonotype was picked up a small number of times. The rearrangement uses TRBV6-1 and TRBJ1-5; tentative D call: TRBD1 (5 bases). CDR1 is MNHNS and CDR2 is SASEGT in the germline V gene. V was pared by 6 bases and J by 2 bases, with 8 bases between. The CDR3 has 13 amino acids. The CDR3 sequence is CASRGTGNQPQHF. CDR3 bases: TGTGCCAGCAGAGGGACTGGCAATCAGCCCCAGCATTTT.

This rearrangement joins TRBV30 to TRBJ2-1; no firm D call. The CDR3 consists of 14 residues. V gave up 3 bases and J gave up 2 bases, with 11 bases separating them. The germline V gene encodes CDR1 GTSNPN and CDR2 SVGIG (reference sequence). CDR3 residues: CAWSRGRTYNEQFF. The CDR3 nucleotides are TGTGCCTGGAGCAGAGGTCGAACCTACAATGAGCAGTTCTTC.

The rearrangement links TRBV28 to TRBJ2-4, with D possibly TRBD1 on 6 matching bases. This CDR3 is built from 16 residues. Trimming removed 6 bases at V and 0 bases at J, with 15 bases between. CDR1 and CDR2 (germline): MDHEN, SYDVKM. The chain's CDR3 is CASSSGQPRAKNIQYF. The CDR3 coding sequence is TGTGCCAGCAGCTCCGGACAGCCGCGAGCCAAAAACATTCAGTACTTC.

V gene TRBV20-1 combines with J gene TRBJ2-7; no definite D call. The germline CDR1 and CDR2 sequences are DFQATT and SNEGSKA (reference sequence). The CDR3 contains 12 residues. V lost 6 bases and J 3 bases, leaving 12 bases between the germline ends. CDR3 sequence (DNA): TGCAGTGCAAGCCGACGGGTCTACGAGCAGTACTTC. Translation: CSASRRVYEQYF.

The V and J genes are TRBV20-1 and TRBJ2-5, with TRBD2 matching 8 bases. The CDR3 runs 13 residues. Unmatched junction bases numbered 4, after V lost 6 bases and J lost 1 base. Germline V lookup: CDR1 DFQATT, CDR2 SNEGSKA (reference sequence). CDR3 sequence (DNA): TGCAGTGCACCCGCGGGGGGCCAAGAGACCCAGTACTTC. Its protein is CSAPAGGQETQYF.